This T cell receptor beta chain emerged from a study of cytotoxic CD8 clonotypes in ibrutinib-treated CLL. Study-wide points: Clonality went up at ibrutinib response and then declined back toward baseline at progression. Relative to age-matched healthy donors, clonality at baseline was higher, and it tracked circulating CD8+ T-cell counts.

Germline lookup yields CDR1 SGHAT and CDR2 FQNNGV. With 0 bases clipped from V and 0 bases from J, the junction kept 0 bases outside the gene matches. The CDR3 spans 16 residues. Comment on this clone: Its antigen is still unknown.

Deep sequencing aimed at 1 in 200,000 to 1 in 1 million T cells' resolution. Sequencing was performed with immunoSEQ multiplex PCR; in TCRdb, only in-frame clones are kept and a portion is missing. The sample consists of under 200,000 clones, roughly four fifths of them appearing once. This TCR derives from a human donor with chronic lymphocytic leukemia. The chain is built from TRBV11-2 and TRBJ2-3; 10 nucleotides match TRBD2. The material sequenced was PBMCs, taken after 12 months of ibrutinib treatment. The chain's CDR3 is CASSLETSGSTDTQYF. CDR3 sequence (DNA): TGTGCCAGCAGCTTAGAGACTAGCGGGAGCACAGATACGCAGTATTTT.